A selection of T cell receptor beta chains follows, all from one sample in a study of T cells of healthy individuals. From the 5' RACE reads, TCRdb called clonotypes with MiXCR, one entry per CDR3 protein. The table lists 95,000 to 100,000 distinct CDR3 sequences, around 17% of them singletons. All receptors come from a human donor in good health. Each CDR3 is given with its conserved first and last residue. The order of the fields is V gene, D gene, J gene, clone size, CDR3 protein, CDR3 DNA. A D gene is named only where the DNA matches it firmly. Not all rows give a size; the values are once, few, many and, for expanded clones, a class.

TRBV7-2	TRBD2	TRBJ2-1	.	CASSPGGFAYNEQFF	TGTGCCAGCAGTCCCGGGGGGTTCGCCTACAATGAGCAGTTCTTC
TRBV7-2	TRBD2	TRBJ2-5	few	CASSLALREVTQYF	TGTGCCAGCAGCTTAGCGTTGCGGGAGGTGACCCAGTACTTC
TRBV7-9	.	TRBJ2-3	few	CASSFAVSTDTQYF	TGTGCCAGCAGCTTCGCTGTTAGCACAGATACGCAGTATTTT
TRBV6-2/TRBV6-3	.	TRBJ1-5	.	CASRSTGTVNQPQHF	TGTGCCAGCAGATCGACCGGGACGGTGAATCAGCCCCAGCATTTT
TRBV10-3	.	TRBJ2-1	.	CAITAQLGAYNEQFF	TGTGCCATCACGGCGCAATTGGGGGCATACAATGAGCAGTTCTTC
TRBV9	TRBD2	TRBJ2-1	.	CASSPKLAGTKNEQFF	TGTGCCAGCAGCCCCAAACTAGCGGGGACTAAAAATGAGCAGTTCTTC
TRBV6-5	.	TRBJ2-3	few	CASTGSPTDTQYF	TGTGCCAGTACGGGGAGCCCCACAGATACGCAGTATTTT
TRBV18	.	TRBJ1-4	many	CASSWDMKSQEKLFF	TGTGCCAGCTCCTGGGACATGAAGAGCCAGGAAAAACTGTTTTTT
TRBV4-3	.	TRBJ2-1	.	CASSQGTRSYNEQFF	TGCGCCAGCAGCCAAGGGACTCGCTCCTACAATGAGCAGTTCTTC
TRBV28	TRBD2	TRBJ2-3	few	CASARLQREDTQYF	TGTGCCAGCGCCCGATTACAGCGGGAAGATACGCAGTATTTT
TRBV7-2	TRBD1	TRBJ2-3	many	CASSLQGAGLGTQYF	TGTGCCAGCAGCTTACAGGGGGCCGGTTTGGGTACGCAGTATTTT
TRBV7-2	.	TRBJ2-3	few	CASSLGVGTDTQYF	TGTGCCAGCAGCTTAGGGGTGGGCACAGATACGCAGTATTTT
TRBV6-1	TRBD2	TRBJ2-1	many	CASSPQTPLAGAHNEQFF	TGTGCCAGCAGTCCCCAGACCCCACTAGCGGGGGCCCACAATGAGCAGTTCTTC
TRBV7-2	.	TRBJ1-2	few	CASSLPGTHGYTF	TGTGCCAGCAGCTTACCCGGGACTCATGGCTACACCTTC
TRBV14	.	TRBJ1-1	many	CASSQSAAGTEAFF	TGTGCCAGCAGCCAATCCGCGGCAGGCACTGAAGCTTTCTTT
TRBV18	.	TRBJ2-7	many	CASSPSAGKGNEQYF	TGTGCCAGCTCACCGTCGGCAGGGAAGGGGAACGAGCAGTACTTC
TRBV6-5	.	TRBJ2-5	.	CASRDFQETQYF	TGTGCCAGCAGGGACTTTCAAGAGACCCAGTACTTC
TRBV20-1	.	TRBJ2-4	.	CSARDPQTKNIQYF	TGCAGTGCTAGAGATCCCCAAACCAAAAACATTCAGTACTTC
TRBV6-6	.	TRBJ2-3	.	CASSYLRGNTDTQYF	TGTGCCAGCAGTTATTTACGCGGGAACACAGATACGCAGTATTTT
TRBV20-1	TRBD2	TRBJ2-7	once	CSAGTSGSFDEQYF	TGCAGTGCAGGGACTAGCGGGAGTTTCGACGAGCAGTACTTC
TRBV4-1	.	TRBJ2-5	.	CASSQERRLQETQYF	TGCGCCAGCAGCCAAGAACGGCGTCTTCAAGAGACCCAGTACTTC
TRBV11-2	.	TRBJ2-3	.	CASSLSQRPTDTQYF	TGTGCCAGCAGCTTATCCCAGCGGCCCACAGATACGCAGTATTTT
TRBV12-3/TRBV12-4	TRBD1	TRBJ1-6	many	CASSPRQGVGYNSPLHF	TGTGCCAGCAGTCCGCGACAGGGGGTAGGATATAATTCACCCCTCCACTTT
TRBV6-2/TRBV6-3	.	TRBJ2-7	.	CASSYTGRESYEQYF	TGTGCCAGCAGTTATACAGGGAGGGAATCCTACGAGCAGTACTTC
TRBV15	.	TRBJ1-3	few	CATSFGNTIYF	TGTGCCACCAGTTTCGGAAACACCATATATTTT
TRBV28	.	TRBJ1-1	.	CASSLFRGRGNTEAFF	TGTGCCAGCAGTTTATTCCGGGGGCGGGGAAACACTGAAGCTTTCTTT
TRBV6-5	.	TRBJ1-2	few	CASSYEGSYGYTF	TGTGCCAGCAGTTACGAAGGGTCCTATGGCTACACCTTC
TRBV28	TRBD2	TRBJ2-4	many	CASSFPYGLAELGLAKNIQYF	TGTGCCAGCAGTTTCCCCTACGGACTAGCGGAGCTAGGCCTAGCCAAAAACATTCAGTACTTC
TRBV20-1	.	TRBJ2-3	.	CSARTGGRTDTQYF	TGCAGTGCTAGGACAGGCGGTCGGACAGATACGCAGTATTTT
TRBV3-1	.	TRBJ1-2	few	CASSPSGTLYYGYTF	TGTGCCAGCAGCCCTTCCGGGACACTTTACTATGGCTACACCTTC
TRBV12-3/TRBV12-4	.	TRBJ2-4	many	CASNPGSKNIQYF	TGTGCCAGCAATCCAGGGTCCAAAAACATTCAGTACTTC
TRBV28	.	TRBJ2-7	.	CASSNHEQYF	TGTGCCAGCAGTAACCACGAGCAGTACTTC
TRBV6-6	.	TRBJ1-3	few	CASSPSDRNTIYF	TGTGCCAGCAGCCCCTCCGATCGGAACACCATATATTTT
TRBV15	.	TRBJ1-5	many	CATSRDRWGTPQHF	TGTGCCACCAGCAGAGATCGGTGGGGGACGCCCCAGCATTTT
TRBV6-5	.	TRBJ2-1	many	CASSYQWSSYNEQFF	TGTGCCAGCAGTTATCAATGGAGCTCCTACAATGAGCAGTTCTTC
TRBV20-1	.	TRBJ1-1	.	CSARPRRGNTEAFF	TGCAGTGCTAGACCCCGGAGGGGAAACACTGAAGCTTTCTTT
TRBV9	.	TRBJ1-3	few	CASSVRSGHTIYF	TGTGCCAGCAGCGTCCGTTCTGGGCACACCATATATTTT
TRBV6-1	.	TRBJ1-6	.	CASSEVGDSPLHF	TGTGCCAGCAGTGAAGTCGGGGATTCACCCCTCCACTTT
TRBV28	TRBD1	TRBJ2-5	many	CASRPDPGTGDQETQYF	TGTGCCAGCAGACCCGACCCCGGGACAGGGGACCAAGAGACCCAGTACTTC
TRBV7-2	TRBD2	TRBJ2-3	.	CASSPWGGEGTDTQYF	TGTGCCAGCAGCCCATGGGGGGGGGAGGGAACAGATACGCAGTATTTT
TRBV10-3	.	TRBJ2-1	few	CAISDDSPGKDEQFF	TGTGCCATCAGTGACGACTCTCCGGGGAAGGATGAGCAGTTCTTC
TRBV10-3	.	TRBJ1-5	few	CAISESYGGAVNQPQHF	TGTGCCATCAGTGAGTCGTATGGGGGCGCGGTCAATCAGCCCCAGCATTTT
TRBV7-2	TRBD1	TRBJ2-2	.	CASSFSRQGTGELFF	TGTGCCAGCAGCTTCTCTAGACAGGGGACCGGGGAGCTGTTTTTT
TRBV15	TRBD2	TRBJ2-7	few	CATSRASGGPSSYEQYF	TGTGCCACCAGCAGAGCTAGCGGGGGGCCAAGCTCCTACGAGCAGTACTTC
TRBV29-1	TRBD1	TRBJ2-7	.	CSATQGSTPYEQYF	TGCAGCGCCACACAGGGGTCGACCCCCTACGAGCAGTACTTC
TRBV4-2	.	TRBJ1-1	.	CASSQDPPYREGQNTEAFF	TGTGCCAGCAGCCAAGACCCACCCTATAGGGAGGGGCAAAACACTGAAGCTTTCTTT
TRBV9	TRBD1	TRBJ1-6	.	CASSVEGQTNSPLHF	TGTGCCAGCAGCGTAGAGGGACAGACAAATTCACCCCTCCACTTT
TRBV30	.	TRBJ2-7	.	CAWSVKYEQYF	TGTGCCTGGAGTGTAAAGTACGAGCAGTACTTC
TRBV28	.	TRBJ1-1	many	CASSPPLLMASKGGNEAFF	TGTGCCAGCAGTCCCCCTCTCCTCATGGCGAGTAAGGGGGGGAACGAAGCTTTCTTT
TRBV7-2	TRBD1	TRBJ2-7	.	CASSLTSGTGPYEQYF	TGTGCCAGCAGCTTAACATCCGGGACAGGGCCCTACGAGCAGTACTTC
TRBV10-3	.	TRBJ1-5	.	CAISGQGDNQPQHF	TGTGCCATCAGTGGGCAGGGCGACAATCAGCCCCAGCATTTT